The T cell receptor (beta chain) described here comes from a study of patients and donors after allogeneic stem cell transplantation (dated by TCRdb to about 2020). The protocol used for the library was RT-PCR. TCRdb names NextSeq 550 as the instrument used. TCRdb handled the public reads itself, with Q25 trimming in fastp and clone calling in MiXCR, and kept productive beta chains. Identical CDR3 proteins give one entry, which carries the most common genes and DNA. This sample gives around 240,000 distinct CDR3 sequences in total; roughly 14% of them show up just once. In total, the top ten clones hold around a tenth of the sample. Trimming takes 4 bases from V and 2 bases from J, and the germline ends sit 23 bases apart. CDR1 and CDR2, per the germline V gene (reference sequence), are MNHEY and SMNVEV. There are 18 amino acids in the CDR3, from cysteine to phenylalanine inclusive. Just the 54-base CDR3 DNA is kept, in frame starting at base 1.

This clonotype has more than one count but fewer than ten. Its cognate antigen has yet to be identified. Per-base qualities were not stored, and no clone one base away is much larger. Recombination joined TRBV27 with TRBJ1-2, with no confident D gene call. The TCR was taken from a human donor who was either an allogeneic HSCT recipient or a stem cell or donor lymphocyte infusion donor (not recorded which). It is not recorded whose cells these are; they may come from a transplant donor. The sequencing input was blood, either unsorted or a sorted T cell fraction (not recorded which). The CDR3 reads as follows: CASSSLFLSNMENYGYTF. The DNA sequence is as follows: TGTGCCAGCAGTTCTCTCTTCTTATCGAATATGGAGAACTATGGCTACACCTTC.